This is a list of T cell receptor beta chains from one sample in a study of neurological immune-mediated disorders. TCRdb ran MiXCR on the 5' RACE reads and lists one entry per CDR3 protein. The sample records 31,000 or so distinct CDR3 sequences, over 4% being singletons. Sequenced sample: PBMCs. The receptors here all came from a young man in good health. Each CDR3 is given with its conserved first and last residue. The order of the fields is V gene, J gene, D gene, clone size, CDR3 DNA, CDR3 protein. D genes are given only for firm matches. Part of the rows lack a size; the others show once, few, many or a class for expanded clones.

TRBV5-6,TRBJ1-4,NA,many,TGTGCCAGCAGCTTGAGTCCCATTCGCCAAGATGCAACTAATGAAAAACTGTTTTTT,CASSLSPIRQDATNEKLFF
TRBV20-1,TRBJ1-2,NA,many,TGCAGTGCCTTCAACGGAGAGGCTTCTAACTATGGCTACACCTTC,CSAFNGEASNYGYTF
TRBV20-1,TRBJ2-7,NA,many,TGCAGTGCTTGCCCGTCAGGGGAGTTCTACGAGCAGTACTTC,CSACPSGEFYEQYF
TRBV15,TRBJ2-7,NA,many,TGTGCCACCAGTCTGATCGAGGGGAAAAACGAGCAGTACTTC,CATSLIEGKNEQYF
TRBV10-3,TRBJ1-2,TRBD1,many,TGTGCCAGCACAGGGGGCGACTATGGCTACACCTTC,CASTGGDYGYTF
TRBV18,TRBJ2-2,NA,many,TGTGCCAGCTCACCTTGGGACGTGAACACCGGGGAGCTGTTTTTT,CASSPWDVNTGELFF
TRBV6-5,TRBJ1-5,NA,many,TGTGCCAGCAGTTACTCCCACCCTCTTTTTAACAGCAATCAGCCCCAGCATTTT,CASSYSHPLFNSNQPQHF
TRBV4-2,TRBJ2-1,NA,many,TGTGCCAGCAAGTCTTACAATGAGCAGTTCTTC,CASKSYNEQFF
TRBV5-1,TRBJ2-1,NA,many,TGCGCCAGCAGCTTGGGAAGGGGAATGGACAATGAGCAGTTCTTC,CASSLGRGMDNEQFF
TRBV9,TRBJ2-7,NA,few,TGTGCCAGCAGCGTAAGCAGGGTGTCCTACGAGCAGTACTTC,CASSVSRVSYEQYF
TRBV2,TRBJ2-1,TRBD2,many,TGTGCCAGCAGGGCACTAGCGGGGATCTACAATGAGCAGTTCTTC,CASRALAGIYNEQFF
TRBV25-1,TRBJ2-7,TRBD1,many,TGTGCCAGCAGCCAAGGGACAGGGGCAACCTACGAGCAGTACTTC,CASSQGTGATYEQYF
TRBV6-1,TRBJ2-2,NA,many,TGTGCCAGCAGTGGTCACACCTTTTCGGGGGAGCTGTTTTTT,CASSGHTFSGELFF
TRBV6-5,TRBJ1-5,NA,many,TGTGCCAGCAGTTACTACGGAAGCAATCAGCCCCAGCATTTT,CASSYYGSNQPQHF
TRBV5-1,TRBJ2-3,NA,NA,TGCGCCAGCAGCTTAGTGGAACAGGTTGATGCAGATACGCAGTATTTT,CASSLVEQVDADTQYF
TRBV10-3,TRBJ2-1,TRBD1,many,TGTGCCATCAGTCCCGGGACAGGGGGCTCCTACAATGAGCAGTTCTTC,CAISPGTGGSYNEQFF
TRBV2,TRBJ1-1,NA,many,TGTGCCAGCAAGCAGGGGCCCACTGAAGCTTTCTTT,CASKQGPTEAFF
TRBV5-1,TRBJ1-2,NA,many,TGCGCCAGCAGCTTGGACCTGGGGAAGTATGGCTACACCTTC,CASSLDLGKYGYTF
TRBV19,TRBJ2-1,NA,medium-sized,TGTGCCAGTAGTATAGACTATACAGGGAGCTCCTACAATGAGCAGTTCTTC,CASSIDYTGSSYNEQFF
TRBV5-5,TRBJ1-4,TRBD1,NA,TGTGCCAGCAGAGGGGGACAGGGTACAGGGAAACTGTTTTTT,CASRGGQGTGKLFF
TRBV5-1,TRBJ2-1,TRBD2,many,TGCGCCAGCAGCTCCTTAGCGGGGCGGTACAATGAGCAGTTCTTC,CASSSLAGRYNEQFF
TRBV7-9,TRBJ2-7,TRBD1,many,TGTGCCAGCAGTCAACCGGGACAGGGTCGCGAGCAGTACTTC,CASSQPGQGREQYF
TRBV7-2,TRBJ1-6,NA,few,TGTGCCAGCAGCTTAGATCGGCAGGGTTATTCACCCCTCCACTTT,CASSLDRQGYSPLHF
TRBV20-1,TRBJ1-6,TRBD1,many,TGCAGTGCTTCCGAGGGGCAGGGGGCTTCCTATAATTCACCCCTCCACTTT,CSASEGQGASYNSPLHF
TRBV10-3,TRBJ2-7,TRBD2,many,TGTGCCATCAGTGAGTCGACGGGACTAGTTAAGTACGAGCAGTACTTC,CAISESTGLVKYEQYF
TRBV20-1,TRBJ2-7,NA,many,TGCAGTGCTGGGGACTCGTTCTACGAGCAGTACTTC,CSAGDSFYEQYF